This TCR beta chain was documented in a study of spatial heterogeneity in lung cancer (dated by TCRdb to between 2017 and 2020). Background for the entire study: More beta-chain than alpha-chain transcripts were consistently detected, likely reflecting higher beta-chain transcript abundance. In the raw uncorrected reads, each unique combination of TCR and UMI appeared on average more than ten times. TCR alpha and beta repertoires were quantitatively compared across multiple tumor regions, matched nontumor lung and blood in non-small cell lung cancer. TCR repertoire features were related to nonsynonymous mutation counts determined by whole-exome sequencing of tumor tissue. At surgery, 200 to 250 tumor regions, roughly 62 matched nontumor lung samples and 56 PBMC samples were TCR-sequenced for both alpha and beta chains.

Sample time point, as interpreted from the label and publication: sample taken at primary tumor resection. The donors were more than 65 patients from the lung TRACERx cohort who had early-stage, untreated non-small cell lung cancer. For TCR sequencing, whole RNA was extracted from tumor and nontumor lung tissue, or from cryopreserved PBMC samples, and no cell sorting was done. Patients were selected for TCR sequencing only if sufficient RNA was available from at least two tumor regions. Before being selected, tumor and adjacent nontumor lung specimens were reviewed by a lung pathologist. Libraries were prepared through 5' RACE. The run used a NextSeq 500. The TCR library protocol attached a unique molecular identifier to each TCR cDNA molecule to allow correction of PCR and sequencing errors. The paper's data handling went like this. TCR identification, UMI-based error correction and CDR3 extraction were all carried out with Decombinator tools. Expanded TCRs were defined as those above a frequency of 2 per 1,000, corresponding to the top 1% of the tumor frequency distribution. Renyi diversity was computed with the R vegan package after each repertoire had been subsampled 100 times to 5,000 TCRs. CDR3 similarity networks were constructed using string-kernel similarity of amino acid triplets, with links drawn between CDR3s whose pairwise similarity was above 0.82. In TCRdb, the public reads were trimmed at Q25 with fastp and aligned with MiXCR, with productive beta chains retained. Entries are consolidated by CDR3 protein sequence, retaining the most common genes and DNA. In this record, the V and J calls reflect TCRdb's handling and not the investigators' own analysis. A total of several thousand distinct CDR3 sequences appear in this sample, less than 3.5% of them only once. Around 22% of the sample is taken by the ten largest.

In this sample, this clonotype turned up many times. The clone's antigen remains unknown. Base qualities were left out, and no much larger clone turns up one base away. The CDR3 contains 17 residues, cysteine and phenylalanine counted. The kept DNA is CDR3 alone, 51 bases in frame from the first base. The junction carries 16 bases between V and J, which are trimmed by 0 bases and 1 base respectively. According to the germline V gene, CDR1 reads SGHVS and CDR2 reads FQNEAQ. The investigation overall reported the following: Additional single-cell paired TCR alpha and beta sequencing was considered necessary to confirm, at a functional level, the hypothesis that regional TCRs recognize regional mutations.

The clonotype originates from a male donor with early-stage non-small cell lung cancer. This sequence uses TRBV7-8 and TRBJ2-7; the best D guess is TRBD1, with 6 bases matching. The sequenced sample was normal lung tissue next to the tumor, obtained at surgery. The CDR3 region: CASSLASYRVGSYEQYF. The nucleotide sequence reads as follows: TGTGCCAGCAGCTTAGCTTCGTACAGGGTTGGATCCTACGAGCAGTACTTC.